This TCR beta chain emerged from a study of blood T cell repertoires in COVID-19. Looking at the study overall: The study drew acute and convalescent COVID-19 samples from the United States, Italy and Spain.

Enrollees, about 18 to 90 years old, lived in fewer than 25 US areas. Each participant's cohort was designated according to participant-reported clinical history. Measured with immunoSEQ multiplex PCR; TCRdb has only the in-frame clones, and not every one. The table records hundreds of thousands of clones, about 90% of them present only once. This clonotype was obtained from a woman younger than 45 who had recovered from COVID-19. Sequencing was performed on PBMCs or T cells enriched from blood (not recorded which).

The CDR3 reads CASSLWGDGSNQPQHF. In DNA, the CDR3 is TGTGCCAGCAGTTTATGGGGTGACGGGAGCAATCAGCCCCAGCATTTT. The chain carries TRBV28 and TRBJ1-5, with D unresolved. The V and J ends lost 0 bases and 1 base respectively, with 10 bases between them. The CDR3 is 16 residues long. Germline V gene data show CDR1 as MDHEN and CDR2 as SYDVKM. The whole variable domain, filled in from reference TRBV28 and TRBJ1-5, reads DVKVTQSSRYLVKRTGEKVFLECVQDMDHENMFWYRQDPGLGLRLIYFSYDVKMKEKGDIPEGYSVSREKKERFSLILESASTNQTSMYLCASSLWGDGSNQPQHFGDGTRLSIL.